This T cell receptor (beta chain) came from a study of Ad26.COV2.S vaccination and SARS-CoV-2 variants. The overall study: Once or twice, 56 days apart, Ad26.COV2.S was delivered intramuscularly. Points from the study as a whole: There was reportedly substantial breadth in spike-specific CD8+ and CD4+ T cell responses after vaccination.

The CDR3 is made up of 15 amino acids. V was clipped by 0 bases and J by 3 bases; unmatched bases: 2. Germline lookup yields CDR1 SGHAT and CDR2 FQDESV (reference sequence). Described treatment: approximately 18 received Ad26.COV2.S at low or high dose, single or two shots; five or six received placebo; per-sample allocation not given. Each sample was drawn 63 days after the first injection (of vaccine or placebo). A Boston donor was an adult aged 18-55 years. In regard to this clone: Its antigen is unknown.

The table came from immunoSEQ multiplex PCR; TCRdb's copy has only in-frame clones and leaves some out. Of a few hundred thousand clones in the sample, 88% were seen once. Material: peripheral blood, obtained in a trial of Ad26.COV2.S vaccine versus placebo. The V and J genes are TRBV11-1 and TRBJ2-1; the match to TRBD2 covers 7 bases. This sequence was found in a person between 18 and 65 years old who received the Ad26.COV2.S COVID-19 vaccine or a placebo. CDR3 sequence reads: CASSLASGDYNEQFF. For the CDR3, the DNA is TGTGCCAGCAGCTTAGCGAGCGGGGACTACAATGAGCAGTTCTTC.